The text below deals with one T cell receptor (beta chain). The antigen is unknown. The study sampled nominally healthy donors, though unrecorded immune exposures were likely. This CDR3 region has 14 residues. Per germline, CDR1 MNHEY and CDR2 SVGAGI. V dropped 5 bases and J dropped 6 bases, with 11 bases sitting between them. These data come from a study of cytomegalovirus exposure and HLA in healthy donors. The PCR employed 60 Vbeta primers together with 13 Jbeta primers. This table comes from immunoSEQ multiplex PCR, and its TCRdb copy is limited to in-frame clones, with some not included. This table holds more than 65,000 clones. Findings and limits, study-wide: An assumption of roughly uniform sequencing depth across donors underlay the presence/absence analyses. The study listed 150 to 200 cytomegalovirus-associated TCR beta chains. Researchers reported that a few CMV-associated chains were confirmed in vitro as CMV antigen-specific.

Specimen: PBMCs. This TCR came from a man aged 40-49 years in good health and CMV-seronegative. The chain couples TRBV6-5 to TRBJ1-6, with D unresolved. The CDR3 sequence is CASSKEGGNSPLHF. For the CDR3, the DNA is TGTGCCAGCAGTAAAGAAGGAGGTAATTCACCCCTCCACTTT.